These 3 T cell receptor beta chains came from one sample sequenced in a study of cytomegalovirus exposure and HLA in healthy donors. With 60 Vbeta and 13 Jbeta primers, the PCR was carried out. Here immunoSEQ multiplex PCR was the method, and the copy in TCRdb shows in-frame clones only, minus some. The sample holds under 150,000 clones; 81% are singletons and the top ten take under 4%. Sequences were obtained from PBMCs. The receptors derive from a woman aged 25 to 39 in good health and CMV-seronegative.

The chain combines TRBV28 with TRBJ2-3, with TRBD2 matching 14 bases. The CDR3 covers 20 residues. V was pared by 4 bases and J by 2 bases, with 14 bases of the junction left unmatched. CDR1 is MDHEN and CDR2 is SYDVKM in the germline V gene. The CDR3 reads CASSSQVLTSGRADTDTQYF. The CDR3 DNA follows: TGTGCCAGCAGTTCCCAAGTGCTGACTAGCGGGAGGGCCGACACAGATACGCAGTATTTT.

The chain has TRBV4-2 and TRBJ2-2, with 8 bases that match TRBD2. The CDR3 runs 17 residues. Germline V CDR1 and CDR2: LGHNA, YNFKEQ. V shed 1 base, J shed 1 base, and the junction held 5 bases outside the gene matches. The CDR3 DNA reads TGTGCCAGCAGCCAAGGTCCGCGGGGGGAGAACACCGGGGAGCTGTTTTTT. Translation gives CASSQGPRGENTGELFF.

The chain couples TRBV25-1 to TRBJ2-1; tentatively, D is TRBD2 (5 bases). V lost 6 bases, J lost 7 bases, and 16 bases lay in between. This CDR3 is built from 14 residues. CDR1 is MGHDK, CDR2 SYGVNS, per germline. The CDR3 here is CASSDLLGANEQFF. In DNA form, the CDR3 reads TGTGCCAGCAGCGACCTTCTGGGAGCGAATGAGCAGTTCTTC.